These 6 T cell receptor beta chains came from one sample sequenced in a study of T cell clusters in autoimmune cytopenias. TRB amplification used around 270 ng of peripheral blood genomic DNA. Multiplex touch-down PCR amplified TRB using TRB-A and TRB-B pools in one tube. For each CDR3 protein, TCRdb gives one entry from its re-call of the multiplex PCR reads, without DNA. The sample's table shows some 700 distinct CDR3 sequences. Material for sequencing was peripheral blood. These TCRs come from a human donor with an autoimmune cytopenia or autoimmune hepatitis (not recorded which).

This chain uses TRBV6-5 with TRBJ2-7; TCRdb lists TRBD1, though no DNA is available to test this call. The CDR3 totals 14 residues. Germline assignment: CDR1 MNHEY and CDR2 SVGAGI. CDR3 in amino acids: CANWDRGPGYEQYF.

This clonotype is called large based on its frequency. The CDR3 is CAWSVQGSYGYTF. The chain joins TRBV30 to TRBJ1-2. Germline V gene data show CDR1 as GTSNPN and CDR2 as SVGIG (reference sequence). CDR3 size: 13 residues. Together with reference TRBV30 and TRBJ1-2, the CDR3 gives the full variable domain: SQTIHQWPATLVQPVGSPLSLECTVEGTSNPNLYWYRQAAGRGLQLLFYSVGIGQISSEVPQNLSASRPQDRQFILSSKKLLLSDSGFYLCAWSVQGSYGYTFGSGTRLTVV.

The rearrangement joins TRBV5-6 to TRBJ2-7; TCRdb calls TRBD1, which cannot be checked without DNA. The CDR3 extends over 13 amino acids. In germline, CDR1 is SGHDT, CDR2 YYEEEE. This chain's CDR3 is CASSLRGTDEQYF.

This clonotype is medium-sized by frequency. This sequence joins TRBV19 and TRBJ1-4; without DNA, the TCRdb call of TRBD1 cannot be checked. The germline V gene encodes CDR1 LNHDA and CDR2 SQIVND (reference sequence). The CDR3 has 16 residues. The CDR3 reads CASQKTVDRVGEKLFF. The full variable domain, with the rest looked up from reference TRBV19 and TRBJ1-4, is DGGITQSPKYLFRKEGQNVTLSCEQNLNHDAMYWYRQDPGQGLRLIYYSQIVNDFQKGDIAEGYSVSREKKESFPLTVTSAQKNPTAFYLCASQKTVDRVGEKLFFGSGTQLSVL.

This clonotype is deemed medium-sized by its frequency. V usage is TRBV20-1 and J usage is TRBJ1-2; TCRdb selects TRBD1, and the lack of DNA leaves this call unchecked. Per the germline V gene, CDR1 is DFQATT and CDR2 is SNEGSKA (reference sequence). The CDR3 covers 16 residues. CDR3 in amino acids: CSAISGTGTTIYGYTF.

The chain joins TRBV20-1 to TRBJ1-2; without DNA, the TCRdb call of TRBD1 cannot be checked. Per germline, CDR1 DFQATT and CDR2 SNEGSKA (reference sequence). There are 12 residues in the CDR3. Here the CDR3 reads CSATDRGYGYTF.